This T cell receptor beta chain is drawn from a study of regulatory T cells in long-lasting Graves disease. General study points: Among the persistent patients, 2,741 public clonotypes were shared, more than the approximately 1,000 shared among new patients.

Documented time point: newly diagnosed GD, antithyroid drugs for less than 3 months. PBMCs provided the RNA from which the TCR library was made. The germline gives CDR1 SGHTA, CDR2 FQGTGA. Between the trimmed V and J ends, which lost 2 bases and 5 bases, there was a span of 8 bases. The CDR3 sequence is 13 residues long. The authors built TCR beta libraries using iRepertoire HTBI primers and Arm-PCR of CDR3 regions. TCRdb used MiXCR to reprocess the multiplex PCR reads, holding one entry per CDR3 protein. The data contain approximately 400,000 distinct CDR3 sequences, roughly a sixth of them singletons. As to this clonotype: Its matching antigen is unknown.

This TCR came from a female donor with Graves disease. This chain joins TRBV7-3 and TRBJ2-3; D gene unclear. Here the sequenced sample was peripheral blood mononuclear cells (PBMCs), taken at new diagnosis, from a patient treated with antithyroid drugs. CDR3 residues: CASSLDQEDTQYF. The CDR3 DNA sequence: TGTGCCAGCAGCTTAGATCAGGAAGATACGCAGTATTTT.